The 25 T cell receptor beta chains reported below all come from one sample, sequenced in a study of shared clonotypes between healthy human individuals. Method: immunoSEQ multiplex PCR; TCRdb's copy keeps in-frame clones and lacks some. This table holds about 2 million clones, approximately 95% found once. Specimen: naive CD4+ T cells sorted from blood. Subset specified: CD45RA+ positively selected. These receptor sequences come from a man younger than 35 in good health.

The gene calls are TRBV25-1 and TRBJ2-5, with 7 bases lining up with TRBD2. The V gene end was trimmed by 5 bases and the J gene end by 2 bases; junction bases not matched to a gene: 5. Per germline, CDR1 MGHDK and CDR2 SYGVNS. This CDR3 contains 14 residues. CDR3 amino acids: CASSLRGKQETQYF. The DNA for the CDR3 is TGTGCCAGCAGTTTGCGGGGGAAACAAGAGACCCAGTACTTC.

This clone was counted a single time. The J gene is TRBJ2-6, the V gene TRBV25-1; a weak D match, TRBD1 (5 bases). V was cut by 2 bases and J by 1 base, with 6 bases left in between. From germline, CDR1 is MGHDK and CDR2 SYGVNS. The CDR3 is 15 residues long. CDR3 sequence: CASSEQGSGANVLTF. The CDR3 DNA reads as TGTGCCAGCAGTGAACAGGGTTCTGGGGCCAACGTCCTGACTTTC.

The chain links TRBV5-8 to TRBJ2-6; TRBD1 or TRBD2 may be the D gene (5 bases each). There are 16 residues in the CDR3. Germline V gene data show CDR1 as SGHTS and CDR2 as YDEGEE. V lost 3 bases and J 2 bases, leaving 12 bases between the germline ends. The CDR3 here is CASSSLGEPGANVLTF. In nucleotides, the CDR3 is TGTGCCAGCAGCTCCCTGGGGGAGCCTGGGGCCAACGTCCTGACTTTC.

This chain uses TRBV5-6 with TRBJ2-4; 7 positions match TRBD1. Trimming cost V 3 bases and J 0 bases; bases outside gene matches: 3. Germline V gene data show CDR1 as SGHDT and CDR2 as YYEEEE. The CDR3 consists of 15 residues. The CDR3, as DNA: TGTGCCAGCAGCTCGGGACAGCTAGCCAAAAACATTCAGTACTTC. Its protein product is CASSSGQLAKNIQYF.

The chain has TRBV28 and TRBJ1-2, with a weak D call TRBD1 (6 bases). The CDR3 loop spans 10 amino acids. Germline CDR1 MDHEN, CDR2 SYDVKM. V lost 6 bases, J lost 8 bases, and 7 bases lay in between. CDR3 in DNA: TGTGCCAGCAGGGGACACGGCTACACCTTC. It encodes CASRGHGYTF.

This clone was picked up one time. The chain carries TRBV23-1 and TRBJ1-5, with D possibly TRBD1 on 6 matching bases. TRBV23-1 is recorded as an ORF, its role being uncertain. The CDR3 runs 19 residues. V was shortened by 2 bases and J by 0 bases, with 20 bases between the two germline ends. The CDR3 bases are TGCGCCAGCAGTCAAAGACAGACAGGATCGAAGGATAGCAATCAGCCCCAGCATTTT. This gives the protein CASSQRQTGSKDSNQPQHF.

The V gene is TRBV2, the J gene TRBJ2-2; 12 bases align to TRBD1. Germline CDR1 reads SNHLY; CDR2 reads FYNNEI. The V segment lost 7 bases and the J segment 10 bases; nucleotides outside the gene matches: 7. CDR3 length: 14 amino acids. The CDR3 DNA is TGTGCCAGCACCCTTGGGACAGGGGGCGAGGAGCTGTTTTTT. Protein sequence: CASTLGTGGEELFF.

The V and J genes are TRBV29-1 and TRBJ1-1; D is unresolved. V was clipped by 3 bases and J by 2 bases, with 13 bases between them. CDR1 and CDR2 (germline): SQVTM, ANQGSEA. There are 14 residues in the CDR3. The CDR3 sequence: CSVEVRGSNTEAFF. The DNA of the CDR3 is TGCAGCGTTGAGGTCCGGGGATCCAACACTGAAGCTTTCTTT. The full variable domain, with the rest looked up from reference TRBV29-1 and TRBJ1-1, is SAVISQKPSRDICQRGTSLTIQCQVDSQVTMMFWYRQQPGQSLTLIATANQGSEATYESGFVIDKFPISRPNLTFSTLTVSNMSPEDSSIYLCSVEVRGSNTEAFFGQGTRLTVV.

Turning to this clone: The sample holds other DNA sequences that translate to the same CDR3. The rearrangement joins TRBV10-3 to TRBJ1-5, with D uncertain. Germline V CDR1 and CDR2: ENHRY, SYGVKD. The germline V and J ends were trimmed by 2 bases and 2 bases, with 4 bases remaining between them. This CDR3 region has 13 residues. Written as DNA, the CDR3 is TGTGCCATCAGTGAGGGGGGCAATCAGCCCCAGCATTTT. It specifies CAISEGGNQPQHF.

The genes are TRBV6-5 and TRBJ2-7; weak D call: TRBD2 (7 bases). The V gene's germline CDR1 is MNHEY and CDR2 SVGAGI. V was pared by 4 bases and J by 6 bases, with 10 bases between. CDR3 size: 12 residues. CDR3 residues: CASSLGGVEQYF. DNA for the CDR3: TGTGCCAGCAGTTTAGGGGGGGTCGAGCAGTACTTC.

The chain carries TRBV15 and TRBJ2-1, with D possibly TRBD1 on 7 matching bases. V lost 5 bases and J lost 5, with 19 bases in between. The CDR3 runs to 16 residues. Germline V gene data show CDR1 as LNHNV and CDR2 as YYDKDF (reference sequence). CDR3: CATSHRTDRRDNEQFF. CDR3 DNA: TGTGCCACCAGCCATCGGACGGACAGGAGGGACAATGAGCAGTTCTTC. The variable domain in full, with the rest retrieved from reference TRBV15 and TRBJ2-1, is DAMVIQNPRYQVTQFGKPVTLSCSQTLNHNVMYWYQQKSSQAPKLLFHYYDKDFNNEADTPDNFQSRRPNTSFCFLDIRSPGLGDTAMYLCATSHRTDRRDNEQFFGPGTRLTVL.

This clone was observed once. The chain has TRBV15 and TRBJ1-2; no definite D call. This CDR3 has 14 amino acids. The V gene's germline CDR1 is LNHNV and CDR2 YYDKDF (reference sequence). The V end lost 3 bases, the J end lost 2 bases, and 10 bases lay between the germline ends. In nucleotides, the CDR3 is TGTGCCACCAGCAGGGAAGGGATCAACTATGGCTACACCTTC. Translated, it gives CATSREGINYGYTF.

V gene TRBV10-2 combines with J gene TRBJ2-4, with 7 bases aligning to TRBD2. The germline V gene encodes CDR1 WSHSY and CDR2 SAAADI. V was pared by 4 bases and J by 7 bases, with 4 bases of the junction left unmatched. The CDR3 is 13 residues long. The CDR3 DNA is TGCGCCAGCAGTGGAAGCGGGACCAACATTCAGTACTTC. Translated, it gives CASSGSGTNIQYF.

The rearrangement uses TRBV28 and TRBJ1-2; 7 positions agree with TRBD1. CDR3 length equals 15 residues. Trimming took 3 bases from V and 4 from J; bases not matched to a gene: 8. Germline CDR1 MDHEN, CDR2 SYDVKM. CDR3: CASSLPYRGVYGYTF. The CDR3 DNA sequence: TGTGCCAGCAGTTTGCCCTACAGGGGAGTCTATGGCTACACCTTC.

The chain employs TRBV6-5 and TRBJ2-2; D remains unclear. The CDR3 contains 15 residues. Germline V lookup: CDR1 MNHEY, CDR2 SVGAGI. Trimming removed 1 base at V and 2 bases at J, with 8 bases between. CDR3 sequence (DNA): TGTGCCAGCAGTTACTTCGGCCCCAACACCGGGGAGCTGTTTTTT. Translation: CASSYFGPNTGELFF.

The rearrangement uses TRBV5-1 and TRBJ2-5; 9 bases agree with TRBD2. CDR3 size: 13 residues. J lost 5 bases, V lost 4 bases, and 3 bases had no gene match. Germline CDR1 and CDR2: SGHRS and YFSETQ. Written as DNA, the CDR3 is TGCGCCAGCAGCATTAGCGGGAGCGAGACCCAGTACTTC. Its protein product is CASSISGSETQYF.

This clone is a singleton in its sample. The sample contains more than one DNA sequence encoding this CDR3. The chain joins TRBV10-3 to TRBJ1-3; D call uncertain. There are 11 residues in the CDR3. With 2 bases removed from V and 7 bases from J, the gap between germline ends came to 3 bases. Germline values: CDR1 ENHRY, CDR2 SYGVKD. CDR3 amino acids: CAISEGNTIYF. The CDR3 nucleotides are TGTGCCATCAGTGAGGGGAACACCATATATTTT.

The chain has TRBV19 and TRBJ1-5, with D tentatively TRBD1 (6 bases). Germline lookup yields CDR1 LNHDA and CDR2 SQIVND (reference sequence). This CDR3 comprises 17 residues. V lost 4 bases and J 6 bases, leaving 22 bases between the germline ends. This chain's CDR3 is CASSTPPGTLRGQPQHF. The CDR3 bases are TGTGCCAGTAGTACTCCCCCCGGGACACTAAGGGGTCAGCCCCAGCATTTT.

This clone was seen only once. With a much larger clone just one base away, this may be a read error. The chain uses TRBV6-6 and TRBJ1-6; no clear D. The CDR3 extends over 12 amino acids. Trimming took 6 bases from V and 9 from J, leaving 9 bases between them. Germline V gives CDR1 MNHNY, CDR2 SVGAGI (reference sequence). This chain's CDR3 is CASSLVTSPLHF. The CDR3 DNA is TGTGCCAGCAGCTTAGTAACTTCACCCCTCCACTTT.

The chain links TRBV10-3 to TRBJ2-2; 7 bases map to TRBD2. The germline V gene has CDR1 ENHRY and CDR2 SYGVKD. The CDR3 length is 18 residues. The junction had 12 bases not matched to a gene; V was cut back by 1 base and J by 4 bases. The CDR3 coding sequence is TGTGCCATCAGTGAGTGGGTCCAAGCGGGGTCAGGCACCGGGGAGCTGTTTTTT. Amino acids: CAISEWVQAGSGTGELFF.

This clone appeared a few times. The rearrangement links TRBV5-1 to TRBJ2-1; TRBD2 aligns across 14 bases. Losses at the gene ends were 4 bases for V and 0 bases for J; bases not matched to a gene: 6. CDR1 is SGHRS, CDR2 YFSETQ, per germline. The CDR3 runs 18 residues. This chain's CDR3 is CASSGLTSGRASYNEQFF. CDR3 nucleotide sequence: TGCGCCAGCAGCGGCTTGACTAGCGGGAGGGCCTCCTACAATGAGCAGTTCTTC.

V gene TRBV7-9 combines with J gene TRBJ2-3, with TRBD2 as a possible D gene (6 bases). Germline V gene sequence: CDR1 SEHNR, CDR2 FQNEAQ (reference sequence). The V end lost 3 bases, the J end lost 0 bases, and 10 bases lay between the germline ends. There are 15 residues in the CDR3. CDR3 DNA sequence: TGTGCCAGCAGCTTCGCGGGATCTAGCACAGATACGCAGTATTTT. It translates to CASSFAGSSTDTQYF.

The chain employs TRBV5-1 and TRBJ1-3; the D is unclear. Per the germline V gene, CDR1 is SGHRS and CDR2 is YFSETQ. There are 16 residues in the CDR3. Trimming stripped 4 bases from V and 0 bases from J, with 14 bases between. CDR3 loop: CASSGPPEISGNTIYF. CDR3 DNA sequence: TGCGCCAGCAGCGGGCCCCCGGAAATCTCTGGAAACACCATATATTTT.

As DNA, the CDR3 is TGTGCCAGCAGTTCCCGCCCAGGGACTAGCGGGAGCAGTAATTACGAGCAGTACTTC. This codes for CASSSRPGTSGSSNYEQYF. J is TRBJ2-5 and V is TRBV27, with 14 bases that match TRBD2. Matching the DNA end better, TRBJ2-7 makes the J call doubtful. The CDR3 contains 19 residues. The germline V gene has CDR1 MNHEY and CDR2 SMNVEV (reference sequence).

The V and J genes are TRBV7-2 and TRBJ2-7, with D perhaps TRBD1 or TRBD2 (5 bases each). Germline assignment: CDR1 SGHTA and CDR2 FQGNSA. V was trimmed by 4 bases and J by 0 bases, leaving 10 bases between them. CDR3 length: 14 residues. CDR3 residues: CASSWGRSSYEQYF. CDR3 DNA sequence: TGTGCCAGCAGCTGGGGACGGAGCTCCTACGAGCAGTACTTC.